These 17 T cell receptor beta chains were sequenced from one sample in a study of cytomegalovirus exposure and HLA in healthy donors. Primers for the PCR totalled 60 Vbeta and 13 Jbeta. Here immunoSEQ multiplex PCR was the method, and the copy in TCRdb shows in-frame clones only, minus some. The data contain 100,000 or so clones, 70% of them singletons. Sequenced: PBMCs. These receptors were obtained from a man in his forties or fifties in good health and CMV-seronegative.

This clone was detected only a few times. This sample includes further DNA sequences coding for the same CDR3. This sequence joins TRBV7-2 and TRBJ1-5; unclear D gene. This CDR3 spans 13 amino acids. V was cut by 1 base and J by 4 bases, with 5 bases left in between. The germline CDR1 and CDR2 sequences are SGHTA and FQGNSA. The chain's CDR3 is CASSLGQNQPQHF. The CDR3 DNA reads TGTGCCAGCAGCTTAGGCCAGAATCAGCCCCAGCATTTT.

The gene calls are TRBV7-2 and TRBJ2-3, with 8 positions matching TRBD2. The J segment lost 2 bases and the V segment lost 3 bases, leaving 7 bases of the junction unmatched. This CDR3 has 16 amino acids. Per germline, CDR1 SGHTA and CDR2 FQGNSA. CDR3 nucleotides: TGTGCCAGCAGCTTCTCGGGGGGGCTGGTCACAGATACGCAGTATTTT. This sequence encodes CASSFSGGLVTDTQYF.

CDR3 nucleotide sequence: TGCGCCAGCAGGAAAAAGCGGTACTTC. Its translation is CASRKKRYF. The chain joins TRBV23-1 to TRBJ2-7, with D unclear. TRBV23-1 is assigned to the ORF class and has an uncertain function. The CDR3 loop spans 9 amino acids. V was clipped by 6 bases and J by 12 bases, with 9 bases between them.

The V call is TRBV29-1, the J call TRBJ1-1; D is perhaps TRBD1 (5 bases). The V end lost 7 bases, the J end lost 3 bases, and 18 bases lay between the germline ends. CDR3 size: 14 residues. In germline, CDR1 is SQVTM, CDR2 ANQGSEA. CDR3 residues: CSAQLGGGDTEAFF. CDR3 DNA sequence: TGCAGCGCACAACTGGGGGGTGGGGACACTGAAGCTTTCTTT.

This clone was found a few times. The chain links TRBV18 to TRBJ2-7; 7 bases are a match to TRBD2. This CDR3 contains 18 residues. J lost 1 base, V lost 3 bases, and 15 bases had no gene match. CDR1 and CDR2 (germline): KGHSH, LQKENI. The CDR3 loop reads CASSPGAGRDGGSYEQYF. In DNA, the CDR3 is TGTGCCAGCTCACCCGGGGCGGGGAGGGACGGCGGATCCTACGAGCAGTACTTC.

The J gene is TRBJ1-4, the V gene TRBV18; D is ambiguous. In germline, CDR1 is KGHSH, CDR2 LQKENI. The V end lost 3 bases, the J end lost 7 bases, and 12 bases lay between the germline ends. The CDR3 is 14 amino acids. As DNA, the CDR3 is TGTGCCAGCTCACCTGCCGGGAAAAGTGAAAAACTGTTTTTT. Its protein is CASSPAGKSEKLFF.

This clone came up a few times. The chain joins TRBV10-3 to TRBJ2-7, with TRBD1 matching 12 bases. V gave up 6 bases and J gave up 6 bases; unmatched junction bases: 6. CDR3 length: 14 residues. Germline V gene data show CDR1 as ENHRY and CDR2 as SYGVKD. CDR3 DNA sequence: TGTGCCATCAGCCGCGGGACAGGGGGCTCCGAGCAGTACTTC. The encoded protein is CAISRGTGGSEQYF.

This sequence joins TRBV11-3 and TRBJ2-3; 7 nucleotides match TRBD1. The V and J ends lost 5 bases and 7 bases, in that order; junction bases with no gene match: 3. There are 12 residues in the CDR3. Germline V gives CDR1 SGHNT, CDR2 YENEEA. CDR3 DNA sequence: TGTGCCAGCAGCCAGGGGGAAAATACGCAGTATTTT. Its translation is CASSQGENTQYF.

This clone was observed a few times. The genes are TRBV29-1 and TRBJ2-1, with a possible D match to TRBD2 (6 bases). The V gene's germline CDR1 is SQVTM and CDR2 ANQGSEA. With 8 bases removed from V and 4 bases from J, the gap between germline ends came to 21 bases. CDR3 size: 15 residues. The CDR3 coding sequence is TGCAGCTTATTCTCCTTAGCGGAGACGTACAATGAGCAGTTCTTC. Translation gives CSLFSLAETYNEQFF.

This sequence joins TRBV6-5 and TRBJ2-5, with 7 bases matching TRBD2. This CDR3 has 12 residues. Germline V lookup: CDR1 MNHEY, CDR2 SVGAGI. Trimming cost V 5 bases and J 5 bases; bases outside gene matches: 2. The CDR3 sequence is CASSRSGETQYF. The CDR3 nucleotides are TGTGCCAGCAGTCGTAGCGGGGAGACCCAGTACTTC.

The J gene is TRBJ2-1, the V gene TRBV6-1; 13 bases line up with TRBD2. Germline CDR1 is MNHNS and CDR2 is SASEGT. With 1 base clipped from V and 4 bases from J, the junction kept 1 base outside the gene matches. The CDR3 has 16 residues. CDR3 in DNA: TGTGCCAGCAGTGAAGAGACTAGCGGGGGGTACAATGAGCAGTTCTTC. As protein: CASSEETSGGYNEQFF.

A word on this clone: Lacking the conserved final phenylalanine or tryptophan, this CDR3 likely reflects a read error. V and J are TRBV5-1 and TRBJ2-2; tentative D call: TRBD1 (6 bases). Germline V gives CDR1 SGHRS, CDR2 YFSETQ. This CDR3 comprises 16 residues. Deletions cut 4 bases from V and 5 bases from J, with 18 bases between. The CDR3 bases are TGCGCCAGCAGCGCCTCGACAGGTCAGGGGACCGGGGAGCTGTTTCTT. Its translation is CASSASTGQGTGELFL.

The CDR3 spells CASTLDRGGTGELFF. CDR3 DNA: TGTGCCAGTACTTTGGACAGGGGGGGTACCGGGGAGCTGTTTTTT. This chain connects TRBV19 to TRBJ2-2, with TRBD1 matching 10 bases. The J segment lost 5 bases and the V segment lost 7 bases, leaving 7 bases of the junction unmatched. Germline V gene lookup returns CDR1 LNHDA and CDR2 SQIVND (reference sequence). The CDR3 has 15 residues.

This clone was observed a handful of times. V gene TRBV5-6 combines with J gene TRBJ1-2, with TRBD1 matching 8 bases. The CDR3 has 15 residues. Germline CDR1 and CDR2: SGHDT and YYEEEE. J lost 3 bases, V lost 5 bases, and 9 bases had no gene match. The CDR3 DNA reads as TGTGCCAGCAGTAAAACAGGGGGTTTTGACTATGGCTACACCTTC. Amino acids: CASSKTGGFDYGYTF.

The chain links TRBV30 to TRBJ1-2; no clear D. Germline CDR1 reads GTSNPN; CDR2 reads SVGIG (reference sequence). Trimming cost V 5 bases and J 10 bases, with 17 bases left between them. The CDR3 is 12 residues long. CDR3 protein: CAWAPRLRDYTF. In DNA form, the CDR3 reads TGTGCCTGGGCCCCGCGACTTCGGGACTACACCTTC.

Only one count was recorded for this clone. The CDR3 DNA follows: TGTGCCAGCAGCTTAGATCGAACAGGGGGTGGCAATCAGCCCCAGCATTTT. As protein: CASSLDRTGGGNQPQHF. The chain carries TRBV7-9 and TRBJ1-5; 8 bases are shared with TRBD1. V dropped 1 base and J dropped 2; count of bases not matched to a gene: 7. Germline values: CDR1 SEHNR, CDR2 FQNEAQ (reference sequence). This CDR3 comprises 17 residues. Complete variable domain (other parts from reference TRBV7-9 and TRBJ1-5): DTGVSQNPRHKITKRGQNVTFRCDPISEHNRLYWYRQTLGQGPEFLTYFQNEAQLEKSRLLSDRFSAERPKGSFSTLEIQRTEQGDSAMYLCASSLDRTGGGNQPQHFGDGTRLSIL.

The V gene is TRBV10-1, the J gene TRBJ2-3, with TRBD2 matching 9 bases. The CDR3 loop spans 17 amino acids. V lost 4 bases to trimming and J lost 2 bases; unmatched junction nucleotides: 10. Per the germline V gene, CDR1 is WNHNN and CDR2 is SYGVQD (reference sequence). CDR3 protein: CASSGTSERGNTDTQYF. The CDR3 bases are TGCGCCAGCAGTGGGACTAGCGAGAGGGGTAACACAGATACGCAGTATTTT.